These 10 T cell receptor beta chains originate from one sample sequenced in a study of blood T cell repertoires in COVID-19. Produced via immunoSEQ multiplex PCR; TCRdb's table is partial and in-frame only. The data contain about 86,000 clones, around 85% of them seen just once; the ten biggest clones take up approximately 10%. Sequencing was performed on peripheral blood. Source of these receptors: a man aged 65 to 85 with acute or convalescent COVID-19.

This chain joins TRBV14 and TRBJ1-2; maybe TRBD1 (6 bases). Germline CDR1 and CDR2: SGHDN and FVKESK. The germline V and J ends were trimmed by 2 bases and 4 bases, with 11 bases remaining between them. The CDR3 is 14 residues long. This chain's CDR3 is CASSQRGAGYGYTF. DNA of the CDR3: TGTGCCAGCAGCCAACGGGGGGCAGGCTATGGCTACACCTTC.

This chain's CDR3 is CASRLRGFNEKLFF. The CDR3 DNA reads TGTGCCAGCAGACTAAGGGGATTTAATGAAAAACTGTTTTTT. The chain couples TRBV27 to TRBJ1-4; maybe TRBD1 (5 bases). The CDR3 is 14 amino acids. Trimming took 6 bases from V and 4 from J, leaving 12 bases between them. Germline V gives CDR1 MNHEY, CDR2 SMNVEV (reference sequence).

The genes are TRBV7-2 and TRBJ2-3; D ambiguous. Trimming shortened V by 4 bases and J by 6 bases, and 11 bases separated the two germline ends. Germline CDR1 reads SGHTA; CDR2 reads FQGNSA. This CDR3 contains 13 residues. CDR3 in amino acids: CASSSLTLDTQYF. CDR3 bases: TGTGCCAGCAGCTCCCTGACACTGGATACGCAGTATTTT. Full variable domain (rest looked up from reference TRBV7-2 and TRBJ2-3): GAGVSQSPSNKVTEKGKDVELRCDPISGHTALYWYRQSLGQGLEFLIYFQGNSAPDKSGLPSDRFSAERTGGSVSTLTIQRTQQEDSAVYLCASSSLTLDTQYFGPGTRLTVL.

This clone came up a few times. This chain joins TRBV11-2 and TRBJ1-2, with D perhaps TRBD1 (5 bases). Germline lookup yields CDR1 SGHAT and CDR2 FQNNGV. CDR3 length: 16 residues. V lost 3 bases and J 4 bases, leaving 18 bases between the germline ends. Here the CDR3 DNA reads TGTGCCAGCAGCTTTTCTCCGGGGGATGGGGGCTATGGCTACACCTTC. It is translated as CASSFSPGDGGYGYTF. The full variable domain, completed using reference TRBV11-2 and TRBJ1-2, is EAGVAQSPRYKIIEKRQSVAFWCNPISGHATLYWYQQILGQGPKLLIQFQNNGVVDDSQLPKDRFSAERLKGVDSTLKIQPAKLEDSAVYLCASSFSPGDGGYGYTFGSGTRLTVV.

The chain combines TRBV19 with TRBJ2-5, with 8 bases matching TRBD2. V lost 3 bases and J lost 1; bases outside the gene matches: 4. This CDR3 spans 15 amino acids. Germline-derived CDR1 and CDR2 are LNHDA and SQIVND (reference sequence). This CDR3 is CASSISGGAQETQYF. The CDR3 DNA is TGTGCCAGTAGTATCTCCGGGGGGGCCCAAGAGACCCAGTACTTC. Full variable domain (rest looked up from reference TRBV19 and TRBJ2-5): DGGITQSPKYLFRKEGQNVTLSCEQNLNHDAMYWYRQDPGQGLRLIYYSQIVNDFQKGDIAEGYSVSREKKESFPLTVTSAQKNPTAFYLCASSISGGAQETQYFGPGTRLLVL.

V gene TRBV2 combines with J gene TRBJ1-1; D is undetermined. This CDR3 spans 12 amino acids. From germline, CDR1 is SNHLY and CDR2 FYNNEI. Trimming took 6 bases from V and 2 from J, leaving 7 bases between them. CDR3 residues: CASRFPNTEAFF. CDR3 DNA sequence: TGTGCCAGCAGATTCCCAAACACTGAAGCTTTCTTT.

V and J are TRBV18 and TRBJ1-6; possibly TRBD1 for D (6 bases). Trimming removed 5 bases at V and 0 bases at J, with 14 bases between. CDR3 length equals 17 residues. Germline loops: CDR1 KGHSH, CDR2 LQKENI. The CDR3 nucleotides are TGTGCCAGCTCAGCCGGGACACCGCACTCCTATAATTCACCCCTCCACTTT. This translates into CASSAGTPHSYNSPLHF. Supplemented by reference TRBV18 and TRBJ1-6, the full variable domain reads NAGVMQNPRHLVRRRGQEARLRCSPMKGHSHVYWYRQLPEEGLKFMVYLQKENIIDESGMPKERFSAEFPKEGPSILRIQQVVRGDSAAYFCASSAGTPHSYNSPLHFGNGTRLTVT.

V gene TRBV5-6 combines with J gene TRBJ2-3; weak D call: TRBD2 (5 bases). CDR1 is SGHDT and CDR2 is YYEEEE in the germline V gene. This CDR3 is 16 amino acids long. Deletions cut 0 bases from V and 0 bases from J, with 11 bases between. CDR3 bases: TGTGCCAGCAGCTTGGTGCCCGGGGTCAGCACAGATACGCAGTATTTT. Encoded protein: CASSLVPGVSTDTQYF.

This clone was seen a handful of times. The CDR3 coding sequence is TGTGCCAGCAGCTTGGGAGGACAGGCGTCCTACGAGCAGTACTTC. It encodes CASSLGGQASYEQYF. This chain joins TRBV5-4 and TRBJ2-7; 7 positions agree with TRBD1. The CDR3 consists of 15 residues. Germline V gene sequence: CDR1 SGHNT, CDR2 YYREEE (reference sequence). V was clipped by 0 bases and J by 1 base; unmatched bases: 4.

The genes are TRBV11-3 and TRBJ2-5, with D possibly matching TRBD2 (7 bases). The V end lost 4 bases, the J end lost 5 bases, and 17 bases lay between the germline ends. This CDR3 spans 15 amino acids. Germline V CDR1 and CDR2: SGHNT, YENEEA. CDR3 sequence: CASSSGGRGEETQYF. CDR3 in DNA: TGTGCCAGCAGCTCGGGGGGCAGGGGAGAGGAGACCCAGTACTTC. Together with reference TRBV11-3 and TRBJ2-5, the CDR3 gives the full variable domain: EAGVVQSPRYKIIEKKQPVAFWCNPISGHNTLYWYLQNLGQGPELLIRYENEEAVDDSQLPKDRFSAERLKGVDSTLKIQPAELGDSAVYLCASSSGGRGEETQYFGPGTRLLVL.